These 7 T cell receptor beta chains were sequenced from one sample in a study of blood T cell repertoires in COVID-19. Sequenced by immunoSEQ multiplex PCR; TCRdb stores in-frame clones only, minus some. The table lists about 39,000 clones, roughly 85% of them singletons, with around 4.6% in the top ten. The sequencing input was peripheral blood. The receptors stem from a man in his sixties with acute or convalescent COVID-19.

The chain joins TRBV7-2 to TRBJ1-2; 7 positions match TRBD1. The CDR3 length is 17 residues. Germline V gene sequence: CDR1 SGHTA, CDR2 FQGNSA. The J segment lost 2 bases and the V segment lost 2 bases, leaving 11 bases of the junction unmatched. The CDR3: CASSLLMTGSINYGYTF. As DNA, the CDR3 is TGTGCCAGCAGCTTACTAATGACAGGGTCAATCAACTATGGCTACACCTTC.

About this clone: The DNA is omitted, as the CDR3 cannot be located on it reliably, and the CDR3 follows TCRdb's listing. J is TRBJ1-3 and V is TRBV28. Germline V gives CDR1 MDHEN, CDR2 SYDVKM. The CDR3 has 16 residues if both end residues are counted. The CDR3 sequence is CASSSSGGQGGNTIYF.

This chain links TRBV7-6 with TRBJ2-5; 7 nucleotides line up with TRBD1. The germline V gene has CDR1 SGHVS and CDR2 FNYEAQ. This CDR3 contains 15 residues. The V segment lost 5 bases and the J segment 1 base; nucleotides outside the gene matches: 7. CDR3 in amino acids: CASSPRTGAQETQYF. The CDR3 DNA reads as TGTGCCAGCAGCCCCAGAACAGGGGCCCAAGAGACCCAGTACTTC.

The chain uses TRBV28 and TRBJ1-6; 7 bases fit TRBD1. J lost 7 bases, V lost 6 bases, and 6 bases had no gene match. Germline-derived CDR1 and CDR2 are MDHEN and SYDVKM. The CDR3 contains 14 residues. As DNA, the CDR3 is TGTGCCAGCAGCCAACAGGGGCGAAATTCACCCCTCCACTTT. It codes for CASSQQGRNSPLHF. The full variable domain, in which reference TRBV28 and TRBJ1-6 provide the parts outside the CDR3, is DVKVTQSSRYLVKRTGEKVFLECVQDMDHENMFWYRQDPGLGLRLIYFSYDVKMKEKGDIPEGYSVSREKKERFSLILESASTNQTSMYLCASSQQGRNSPLHFGNGTRLTVT.

This sequence joins TRBV5-4 and TRBJ2-7; D ambiguous. V was shortened by 4 bases and J by 3 bases, with 11 bases between the two germline ends. Germline CDR1 SGHNT, CDR2 YYREEE (reference sequence). The CDR3 sequence is 13 residues long. The CDR3 nucleotides read TGTGCCAGCAGCCCCCAGGTGGGCTACGAGCAGTACTTC. It codes for CASSPQVGYEQYF.

The chain combines TRBV29-1 with TRBJ1-2, with TRBD1 matching 7 bases. This CDR3 comprises 13 residues. V shed 2 bases and J 3 bases; nucleotides not matched to a gene: 3. Germline CDR1 reads SQVTM; CDR2 reads ANQGSEA. CDR3: CSVETGTDYGYTF. CDR3 nucleotide sequence: TGCAGCGTTGAAACCGGGACAGACTATGGCTACACCTTC. The variable domain in full, completed from reference TRBV29-1 and TRBJ1-2, reads SAVISQKPSRDICQRGTSLTIQCQVDSQVTMMFWYRQQPGQSLTLIATANQGSEATYESGFVIDKFPISRPNLTFSTLTVSNMSPEDSSIYLCSVETGTDYGYTFGSGTRLTVV.

V gene TRBV7-2 combines with J gene TRBJ2-5; the match to TRBD2 covers 9 bases. Germline V lookup: CDR1 SGHTA, CDR2 FQGNSA. V was pared by 3 bases and J by 1 base, with 3 bases of the junction left unmatched. The CDR3 contains 15 residues. The CDR3 nucleotides read TGTGCCAGCAGCTTTCAGCGGGGGGCCCAAGAGACCCAGTACTTC. It specifies CASSFQRGAQETQYF.